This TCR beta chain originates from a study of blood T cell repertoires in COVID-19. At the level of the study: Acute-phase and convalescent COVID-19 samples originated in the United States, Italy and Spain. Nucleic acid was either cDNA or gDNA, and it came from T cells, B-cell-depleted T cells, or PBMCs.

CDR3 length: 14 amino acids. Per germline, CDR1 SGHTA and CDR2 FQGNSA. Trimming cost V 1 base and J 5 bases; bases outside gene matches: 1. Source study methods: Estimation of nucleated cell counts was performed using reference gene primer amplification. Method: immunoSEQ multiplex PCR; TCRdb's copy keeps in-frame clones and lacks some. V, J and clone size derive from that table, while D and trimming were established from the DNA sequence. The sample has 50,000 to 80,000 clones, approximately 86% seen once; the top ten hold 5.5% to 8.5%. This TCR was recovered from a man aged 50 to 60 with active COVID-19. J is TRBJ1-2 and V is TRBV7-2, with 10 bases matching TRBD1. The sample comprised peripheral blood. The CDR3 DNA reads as TGTGCCAGCAGCTTAGGACAGGGGGCTTATGGCTACACCTTC. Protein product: CASSLGQGAYGYTF.